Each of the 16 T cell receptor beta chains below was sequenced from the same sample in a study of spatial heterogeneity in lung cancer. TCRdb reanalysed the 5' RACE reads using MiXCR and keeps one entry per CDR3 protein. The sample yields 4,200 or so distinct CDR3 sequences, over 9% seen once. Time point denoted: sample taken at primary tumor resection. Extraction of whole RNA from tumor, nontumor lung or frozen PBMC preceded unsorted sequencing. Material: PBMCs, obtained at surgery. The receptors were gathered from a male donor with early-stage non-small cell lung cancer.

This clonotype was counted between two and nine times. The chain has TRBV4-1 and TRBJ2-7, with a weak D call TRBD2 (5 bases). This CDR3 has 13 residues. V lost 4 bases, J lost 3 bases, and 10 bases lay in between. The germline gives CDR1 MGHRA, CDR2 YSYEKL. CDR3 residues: CASSPDRDYEQYF. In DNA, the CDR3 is TGCGCCAGCAGCCCCGACCGGGACTACGAGCAGTACTTC.

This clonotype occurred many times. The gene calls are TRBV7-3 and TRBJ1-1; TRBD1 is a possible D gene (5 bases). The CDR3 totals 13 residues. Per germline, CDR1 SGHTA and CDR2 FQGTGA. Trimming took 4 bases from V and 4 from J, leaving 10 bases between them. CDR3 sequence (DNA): TGTGCCAGCAGCTACCTGGGGCCCACTGAAGCTTTCTTT. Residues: CASSYLGPTEAFF.

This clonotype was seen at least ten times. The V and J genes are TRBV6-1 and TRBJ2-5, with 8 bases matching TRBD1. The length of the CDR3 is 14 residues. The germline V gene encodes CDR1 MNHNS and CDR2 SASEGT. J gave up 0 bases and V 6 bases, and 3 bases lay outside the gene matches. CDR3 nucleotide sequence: TGTGCCAGCAGGAGACAGGGGCACCAAGAGACCCAGTACTTC. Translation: CASRRQGHQETQYF.

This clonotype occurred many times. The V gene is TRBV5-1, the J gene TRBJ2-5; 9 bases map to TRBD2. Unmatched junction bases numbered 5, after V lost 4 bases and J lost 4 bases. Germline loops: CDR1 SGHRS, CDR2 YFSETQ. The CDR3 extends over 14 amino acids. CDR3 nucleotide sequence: TGCGCCAGCAGCACTAGCGGGTGGGGAGAGACCCAGTACTTC. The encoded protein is CASSTSGWGETQYF.

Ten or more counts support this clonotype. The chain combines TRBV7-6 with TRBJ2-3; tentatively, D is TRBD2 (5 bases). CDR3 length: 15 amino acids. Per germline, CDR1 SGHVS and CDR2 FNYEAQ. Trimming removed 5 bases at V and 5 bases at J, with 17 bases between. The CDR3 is CASSPTPSSGDTQYF. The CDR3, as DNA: TGTGCCAGCAGCCCTACCCCTAGCTCGGGAGATACGCAGTATTTT.

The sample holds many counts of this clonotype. The CDR3 sequence is CSVHPGGGYEQYF. The CDR3 DNA reads as TGCAGCGTTCACCCTGGCGGAGGGTACGAGCAGTACTTC. This rearrangement joins TRBV29-1 to TRBJ2-7, with D possibly matching TRBD2 (6 bases). CDR3 length: 13 amino acids. Trimming removed 5 bases at V and 4 bases at J, with 15 bases between. Germline V gene sequence: CDR1 SQVTM, CDR2 ANQGSEA.

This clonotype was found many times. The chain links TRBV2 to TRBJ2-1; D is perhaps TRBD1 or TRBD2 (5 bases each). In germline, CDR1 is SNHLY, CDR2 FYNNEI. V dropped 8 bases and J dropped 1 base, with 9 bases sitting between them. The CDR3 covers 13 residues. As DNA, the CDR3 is TGTGCCAGCGGGGACCTATCCTACAATGAGCAGTTCTTC. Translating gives CASGDLSYNEQFF.

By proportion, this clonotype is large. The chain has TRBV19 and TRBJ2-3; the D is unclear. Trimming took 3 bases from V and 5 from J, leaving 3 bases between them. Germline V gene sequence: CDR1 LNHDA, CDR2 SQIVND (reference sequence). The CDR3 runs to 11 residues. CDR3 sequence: CASSILDTQYF. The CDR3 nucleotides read TGTGCCAGTAGTATTTTAGATACGCAGTATTTT. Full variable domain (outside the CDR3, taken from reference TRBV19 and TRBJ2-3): DGGITQSPKYLFRKEGQNVTLSCEQNLNHDAMYWYRQDPGQGLRLIYYSQIVNDFQKGDIAEGYSVSREKKESFPLTVTSAQKNPTAFYLCASSILDTQYFGPGTRLTVL.

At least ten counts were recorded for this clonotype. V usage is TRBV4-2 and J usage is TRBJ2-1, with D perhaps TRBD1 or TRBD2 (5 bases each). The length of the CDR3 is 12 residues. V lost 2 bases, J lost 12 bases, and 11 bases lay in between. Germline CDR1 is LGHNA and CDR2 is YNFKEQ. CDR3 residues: CASSQTGTVQFF. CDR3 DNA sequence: TGTGCCAGCAGCCAAACCGGGACCGTGCAGTTCTTC.

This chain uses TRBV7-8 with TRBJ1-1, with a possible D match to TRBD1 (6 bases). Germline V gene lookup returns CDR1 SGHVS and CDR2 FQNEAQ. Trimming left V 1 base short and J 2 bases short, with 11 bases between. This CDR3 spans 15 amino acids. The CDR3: CASSLDTGLNTEAFF. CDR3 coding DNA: TGTGCCAGCAGCTTAGACACAGGGCTTAACACTGAAGCTTTCTTT. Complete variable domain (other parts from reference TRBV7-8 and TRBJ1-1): GAGVSQSPRYKVAKRGQDVALRCDPISGHVSLFWYQQALGQGPEFLTYFQNEAQLDKSGLPSDRFFAERPEGSVSTLKIQRTQQEDSAVYLCASSLDTGLNTEAFFGQGTRLTVV.

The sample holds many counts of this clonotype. The CDR3 reads CASSPSGGLVEQFF. Here the CDR3 DNA reads TGTGCCAGCAGTCCTAGCGGGGGCTTAGTTGAGCAGTTCTTC. The chain is built from TRBV12-3 or TRBV12-4 and TRBJ2-1, with 10 nucleotides matching TRBD2. This CDR3 spans 14 amino acids. V shed 5 bases, J shed 9 bases, and the junction held 7 bases outside the gene matches.

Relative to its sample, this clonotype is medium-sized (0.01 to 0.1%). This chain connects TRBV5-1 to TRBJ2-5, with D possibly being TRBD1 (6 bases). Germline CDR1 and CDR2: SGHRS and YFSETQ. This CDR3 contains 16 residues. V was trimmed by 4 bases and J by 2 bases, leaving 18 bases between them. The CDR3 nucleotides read TGCGCCAGCAGCCCTGGAGCACAGGGTGGGCAAGAGACCCAGTACTTC. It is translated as CASSPGAQGGQETQYF.

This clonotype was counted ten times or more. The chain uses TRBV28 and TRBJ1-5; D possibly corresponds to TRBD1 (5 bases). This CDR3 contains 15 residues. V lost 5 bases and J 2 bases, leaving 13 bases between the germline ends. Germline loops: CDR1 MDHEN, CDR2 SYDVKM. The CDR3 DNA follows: TGTGCCAGCAGTCTGGACGGGGGAGGCAATCAGCCCCAGCATTTT. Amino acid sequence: CASSLDGGGNQPQHF. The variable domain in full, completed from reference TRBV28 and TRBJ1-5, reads DVKVTQSSRYLVKRTGEKVFLECVQDMDHENMFWYRQDPGLGLRLIYFSYDVKMKEKGDIPEGYSVSREKKERFSLILESASTNQTSMYLCASSLDGGGNQPQHFGDGTRLSIL.

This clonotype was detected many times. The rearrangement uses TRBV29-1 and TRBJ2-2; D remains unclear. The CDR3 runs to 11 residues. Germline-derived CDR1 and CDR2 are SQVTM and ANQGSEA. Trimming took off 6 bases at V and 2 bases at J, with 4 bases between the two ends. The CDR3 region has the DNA TGCAGCGTGCTAAACACCGGGGAGCTGTTTTTT. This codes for CSVLNTGELFF.

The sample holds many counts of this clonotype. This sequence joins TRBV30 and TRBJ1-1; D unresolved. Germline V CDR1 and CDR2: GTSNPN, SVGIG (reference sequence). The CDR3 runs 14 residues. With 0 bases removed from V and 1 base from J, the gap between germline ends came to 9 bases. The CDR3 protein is CAWSVVKKNTEAFF. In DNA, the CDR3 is TGTGCCTGGAGTGTAGTGAAGAAGAACACTGAAGCTTTCTTT.

CDR3 region: CASSLVPGQGVYDEKLFF. In DNA, the CDR3 is TGTGCCAGCAGCTTAGTTCCCGGACAGGGTGTATATGATGAAAAACTGTTTTTT. This rearrangement joins TRBV11-2 to TRBJ1-4; 8 bases fit TRBD1. Germline V CDR1 and CDR2: SGHAT, FQNNGV. This CDR3 spans 18 amino acids. V gave up 1 base and J gave up 6 bases; unmatched junction bases: 13.